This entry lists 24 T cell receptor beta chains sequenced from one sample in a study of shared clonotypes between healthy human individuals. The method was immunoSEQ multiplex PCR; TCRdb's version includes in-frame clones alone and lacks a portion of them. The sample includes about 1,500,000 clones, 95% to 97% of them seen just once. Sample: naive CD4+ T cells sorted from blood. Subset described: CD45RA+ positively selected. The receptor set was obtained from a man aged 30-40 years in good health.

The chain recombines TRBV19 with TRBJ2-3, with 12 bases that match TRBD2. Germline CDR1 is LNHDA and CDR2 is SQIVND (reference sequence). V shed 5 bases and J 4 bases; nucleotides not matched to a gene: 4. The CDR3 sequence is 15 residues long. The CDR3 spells CASSDLAGGPDTQYF. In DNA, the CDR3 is TGTGCCAGTAGTGACCTAGCGGGAGGGCCAGATACGCAGTATTTT.

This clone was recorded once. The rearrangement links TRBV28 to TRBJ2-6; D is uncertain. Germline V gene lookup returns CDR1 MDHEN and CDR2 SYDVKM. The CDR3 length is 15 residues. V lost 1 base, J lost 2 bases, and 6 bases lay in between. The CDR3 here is CASSLYRPGANVLTF. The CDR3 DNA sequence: TGTGCCAGCAGTTTATACCGGCCTGGGGCCAACGTCCTGACTTTC.

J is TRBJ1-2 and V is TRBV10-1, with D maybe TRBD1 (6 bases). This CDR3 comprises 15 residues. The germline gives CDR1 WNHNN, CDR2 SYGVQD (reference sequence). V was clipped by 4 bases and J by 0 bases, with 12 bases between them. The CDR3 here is CASSGRTEPNYGYTF. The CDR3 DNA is TGCGCCAGCAGTGGAAGGACAGAGCCTAACTATGGCTACACCTTC.

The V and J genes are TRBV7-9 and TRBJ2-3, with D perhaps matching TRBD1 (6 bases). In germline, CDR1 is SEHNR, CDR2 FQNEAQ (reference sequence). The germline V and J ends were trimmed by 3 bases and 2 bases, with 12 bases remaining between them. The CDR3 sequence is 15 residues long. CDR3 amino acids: CASSFGTHSTDTQYF. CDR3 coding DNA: TGTGCCAGCAGCTTTGGGACACATTCCACAGATACGCAGTATTTT.

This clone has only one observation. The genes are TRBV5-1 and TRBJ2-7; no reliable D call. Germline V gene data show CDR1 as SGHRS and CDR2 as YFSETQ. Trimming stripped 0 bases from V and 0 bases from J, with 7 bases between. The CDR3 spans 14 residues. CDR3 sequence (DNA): TGCGCCAGCAGCTTGGAATGGAACTCCTACGAGCAGTACTTC. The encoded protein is CASSLEWNSYEQYF.

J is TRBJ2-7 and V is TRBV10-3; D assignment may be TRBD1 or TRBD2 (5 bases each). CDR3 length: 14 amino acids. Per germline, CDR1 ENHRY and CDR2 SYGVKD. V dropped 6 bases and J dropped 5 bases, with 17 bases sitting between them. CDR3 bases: TGTGCCATCAGCCCCGGGACCGACCTCGACGAGCAGTACTTC. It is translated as CAISPGTDLDEQYF.

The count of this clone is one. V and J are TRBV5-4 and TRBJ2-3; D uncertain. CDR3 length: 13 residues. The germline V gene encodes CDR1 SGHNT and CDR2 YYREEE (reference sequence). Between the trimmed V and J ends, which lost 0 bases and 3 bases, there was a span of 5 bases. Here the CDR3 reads CASSLGATDTQYF. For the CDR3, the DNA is TGTGCCAGCAGCTTGGGTGCTACAGATACGCAGTATTTT.

The CDR3 spells CASSLVTGMNTGELFF. As DNA, the CDR3 is TGTGCCAGCAGCTTAGTGACAGGCATGAACACCGGGGAGCTGTTTTTT. The chain is built from TRBV7-2 and TRBJ2-2, with D possibly being TRBD1 (6 bases). Germline loops: CDR1 SGHTA, CDR2 FQGNSA. The CDR3 is 16 residues long. Trimming took off 1 base at V and 1 base at J, with 10 bases between the two ends.

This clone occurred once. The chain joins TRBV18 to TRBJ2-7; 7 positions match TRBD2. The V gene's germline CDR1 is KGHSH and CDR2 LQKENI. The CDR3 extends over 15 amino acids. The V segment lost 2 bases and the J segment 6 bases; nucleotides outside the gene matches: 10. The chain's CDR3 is CASSPTRGGTTEQYF. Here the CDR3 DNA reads TGTGCCAGCTCACCAACTAGGGGCGGGACTACCGAGCAGTACTTC. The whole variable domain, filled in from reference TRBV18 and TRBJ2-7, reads NAGVMQNPRHLVRRRGQEARLRCSPMKGHSHVYWYRQLPEEGLKFMVYLQKENIIDESGMPKERFSAEFPKEGPSILRIQQVVRGDSAAYFCASSPTRGGTTEQYFGPGTRLTVT.

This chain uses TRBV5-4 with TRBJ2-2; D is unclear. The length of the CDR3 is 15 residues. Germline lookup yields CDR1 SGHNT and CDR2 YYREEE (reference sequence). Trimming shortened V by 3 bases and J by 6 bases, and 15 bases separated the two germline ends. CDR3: CASSSDWSRSGELFF. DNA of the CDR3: TGTGCCAGCAGCTCTGATTGGAGTCGGTCCGGGGAGCTGTTTTTT.

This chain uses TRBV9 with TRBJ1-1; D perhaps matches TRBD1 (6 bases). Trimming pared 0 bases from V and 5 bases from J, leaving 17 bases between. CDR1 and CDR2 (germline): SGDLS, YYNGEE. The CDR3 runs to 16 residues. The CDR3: CASSVDAGQRGTEAFF. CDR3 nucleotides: TGTGCCAGCAGCGTAGATGCGGGGCAAAGGGGGACTGAAGCTTTCTTT.

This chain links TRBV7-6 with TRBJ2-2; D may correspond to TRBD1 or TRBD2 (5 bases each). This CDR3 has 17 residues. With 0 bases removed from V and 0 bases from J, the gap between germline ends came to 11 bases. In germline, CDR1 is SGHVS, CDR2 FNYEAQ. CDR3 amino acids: CASSLASGGANTGELFF. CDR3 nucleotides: TGTGCCAGCAGCTTAGCGTCTGGGGGAGCGAACACCGGGGAGCTGTTTTTT.

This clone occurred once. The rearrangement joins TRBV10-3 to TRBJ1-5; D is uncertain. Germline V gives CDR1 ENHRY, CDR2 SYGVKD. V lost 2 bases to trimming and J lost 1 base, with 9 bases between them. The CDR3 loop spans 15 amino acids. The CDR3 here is CAISEGIVSNQPQHF. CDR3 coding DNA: TGTGCCATCAGTGAGGGAATTGTGAGCAATCAGCCCCAGCATTTT.

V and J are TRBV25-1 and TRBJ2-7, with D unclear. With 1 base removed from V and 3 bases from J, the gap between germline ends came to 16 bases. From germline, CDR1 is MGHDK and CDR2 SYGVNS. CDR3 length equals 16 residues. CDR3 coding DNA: TGTGCCAGCAGTGAATTTAATGGCCCGTGGGGCTACGAGCAGTACTTC. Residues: CASSEFNGPWGYEQYF.

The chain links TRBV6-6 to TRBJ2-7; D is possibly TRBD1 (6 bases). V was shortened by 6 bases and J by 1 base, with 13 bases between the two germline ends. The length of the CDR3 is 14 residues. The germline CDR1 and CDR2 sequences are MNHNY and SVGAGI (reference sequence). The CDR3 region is CASRARDTSYEQYF. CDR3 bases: TGTGCCAGCAGGGCCCGGGACACTTCCTACGAGCAGTACTTC.

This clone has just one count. CDR3 protein: CASRTSGSLGEQFF. The DNA of the CDR3 is TGTGCCAGCAGAACTAGCGGGAGCTTGGGTGAGCAGTTCTTC. V usage is TRBV6-4 and J usage is TRBJ2-1; 11 nucleotides line up with TRBD2. The CDR3 contains 14 residues. J lost 9 bases, V lost 6 bases, and 7 bases had no gene match. Germline V gives CDR1 MRHNA, CDR2 SNTAGT.

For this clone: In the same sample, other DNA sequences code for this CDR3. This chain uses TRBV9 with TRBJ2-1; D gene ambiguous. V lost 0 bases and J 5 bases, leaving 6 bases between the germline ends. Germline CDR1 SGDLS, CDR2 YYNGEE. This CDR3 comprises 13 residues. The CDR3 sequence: CASSVGADNEQFF. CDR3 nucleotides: TGTGCCAGCAGCGTAGGGGCAGACAATGAGCAGTTCTTC.

As DNA, the CDR3 is TGTGCCAGTAGTACCCTATCCCGGACATTTAGCAATCAGCCCCAGCATTTT. Translating it yields CASSTLSRTFSNQPQHF. The chain joins TRBV19 to TRBJ1-5, with a weak D call TRBD1 (5 bases). The CDR3 is 17 residues long. Between the trimmed V and J ends, which lost 4 bases and 0 bases, there was a span of 16 bases. CDR1 and CDR2 (germline): LNHDA, SQIVND (reference sequence).

CDR3 protein: CASSRPVKEVGSNEQFF. CDR3 bases: TGCGCCAGCAGCCGACCAGTAAAAGAAGTAGGCTCCAATGAGCAGTTCTTC. The V and J genes are TRBV5-1 and TRBJ2-1; D unresolved. V gave up 4 bases and J gave up 6 bases, with 23 bases separating them. Germline V gene data show CDR1 as SGHRS and CDR2 as YFSETQ. The CDR3 spans 17 residues. Full variable domain (outside the CDR3, taken from reference TRBV5-1 and TRBJ2-1): KAGVTQTPRYLIKTRGQQVTLSCSPISGHRSVSWYQQTPGQGLQFLFEYFSETQRNKGNFPGRFSGRQFSNSRSEMNVSTLELGDSALYLCASSRPVKEVGSNEQFFGPGTRLTVL.

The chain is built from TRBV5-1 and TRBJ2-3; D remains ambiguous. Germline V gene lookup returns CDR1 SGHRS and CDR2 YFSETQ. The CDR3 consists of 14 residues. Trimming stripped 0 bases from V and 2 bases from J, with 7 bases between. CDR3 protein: CASSLGRFTDTQYF. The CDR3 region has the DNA TGCGCCAGCAGCTTGGGACGATTCACAGATACGCAGTATTTT. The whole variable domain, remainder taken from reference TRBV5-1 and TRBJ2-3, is KAGVTQTPRYLIKTRGQQVTLSCSPISGHRSVSWYQQTPGQGLQFLFEYFSETQRNKGNFPGRFSGRQFSNSRSEMNVSTLELGDSALYLCASSLGRFTDTQYFGPGTRLTVL.

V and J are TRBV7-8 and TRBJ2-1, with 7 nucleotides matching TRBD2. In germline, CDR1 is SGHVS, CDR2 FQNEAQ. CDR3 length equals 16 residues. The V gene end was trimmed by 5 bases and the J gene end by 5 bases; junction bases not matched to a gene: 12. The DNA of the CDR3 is TGTGCCAGCAGCCTTATAGCGGGTTCTCTAAACAATGAGCAGTTCTTC. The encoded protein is CASSLIAGSLNNEQFF. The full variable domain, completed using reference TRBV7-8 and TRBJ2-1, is GAGVSQSPRYKVAKRGQDVALRCDPISGHVSLFWYQQALGQGPEFLTYFQNEAQLDKSGLPSDRFFAERPEGSVSTLKIQRTQQEDSAVYLCASSLIAGSLNNEQFFGPGTRLTVL.

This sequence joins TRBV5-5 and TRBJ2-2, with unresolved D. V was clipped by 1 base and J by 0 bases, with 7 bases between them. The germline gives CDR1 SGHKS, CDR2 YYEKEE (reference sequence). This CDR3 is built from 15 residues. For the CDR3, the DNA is TGTGCCAGCAGCTTGCACCGTTCGAACACCGGGGAGCTGTTTTTT. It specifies CASSLHRSNTGELFF. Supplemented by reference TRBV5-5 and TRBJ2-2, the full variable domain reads DAGVTQSPTHLIKTRGQQVTLRCSPISGHKSVSWYQQVLGQGPQFIFQYYEKEERGRGNFPDRFSARQFPNYSSELNVNALLLGDSALYLCASSLHRSNTGELFFGEGSRLTVL.

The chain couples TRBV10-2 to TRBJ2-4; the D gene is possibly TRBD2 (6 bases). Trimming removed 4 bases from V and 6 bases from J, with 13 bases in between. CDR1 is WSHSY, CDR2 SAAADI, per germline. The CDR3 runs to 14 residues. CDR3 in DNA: TGCGCCAGCAGTGGAAGCACAGCGGGAAACATTCAGTACTTC. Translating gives CASSGSTAGNIQYF.

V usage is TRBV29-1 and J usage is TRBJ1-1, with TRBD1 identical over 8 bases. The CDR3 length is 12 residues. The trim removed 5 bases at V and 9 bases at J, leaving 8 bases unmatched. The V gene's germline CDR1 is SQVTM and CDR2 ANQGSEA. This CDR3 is CSVNRAGGKAFF. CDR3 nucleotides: TGCAGCGTTAATAGAGCAGGGGGCAAAGCTTTCTTT.